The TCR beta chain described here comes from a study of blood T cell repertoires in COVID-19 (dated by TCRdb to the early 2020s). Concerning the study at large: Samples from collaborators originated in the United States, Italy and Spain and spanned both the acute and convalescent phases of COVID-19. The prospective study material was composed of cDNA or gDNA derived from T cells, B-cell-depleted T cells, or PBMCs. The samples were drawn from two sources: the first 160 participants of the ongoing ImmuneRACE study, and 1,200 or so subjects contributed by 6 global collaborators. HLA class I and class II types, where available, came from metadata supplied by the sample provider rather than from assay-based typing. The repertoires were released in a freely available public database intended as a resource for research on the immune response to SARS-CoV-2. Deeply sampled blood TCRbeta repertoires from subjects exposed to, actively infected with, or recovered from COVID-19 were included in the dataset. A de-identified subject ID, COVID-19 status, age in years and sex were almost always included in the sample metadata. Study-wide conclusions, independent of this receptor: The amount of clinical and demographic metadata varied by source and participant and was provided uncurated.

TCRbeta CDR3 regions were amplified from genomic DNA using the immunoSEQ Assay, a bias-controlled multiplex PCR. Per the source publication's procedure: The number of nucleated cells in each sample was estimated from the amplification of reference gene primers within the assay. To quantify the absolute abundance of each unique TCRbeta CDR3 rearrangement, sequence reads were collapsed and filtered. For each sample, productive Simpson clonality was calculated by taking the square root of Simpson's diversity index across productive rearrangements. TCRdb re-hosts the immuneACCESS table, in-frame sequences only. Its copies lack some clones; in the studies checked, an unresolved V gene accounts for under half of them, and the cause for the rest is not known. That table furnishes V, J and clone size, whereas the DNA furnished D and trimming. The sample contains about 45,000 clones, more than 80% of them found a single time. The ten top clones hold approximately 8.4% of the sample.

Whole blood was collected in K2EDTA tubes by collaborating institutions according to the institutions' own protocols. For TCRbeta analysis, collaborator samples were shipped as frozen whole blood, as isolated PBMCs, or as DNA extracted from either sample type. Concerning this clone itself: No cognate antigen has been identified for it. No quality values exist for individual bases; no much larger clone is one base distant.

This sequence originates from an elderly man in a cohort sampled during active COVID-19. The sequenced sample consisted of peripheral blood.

This receptor has the CDR3 CASSLGDPRYGTGPMNTEAFF. The nucleotide sequence reads as follows: TGCGCCAGCAGCTTAGGTGATCCCCGGTACGGGACAGGGCCTATGAACACTGAAGCTTTCTTT. The V and J genes are TRBV5-1 and TRBJ1-1; the junction holds 9 bases that match TRBD1. There are 21 amino acids in the CDR3, from cysteine to phenylalanine inclusive. The only DNA kept is the CDR3, 63 bases in frame from the first base. The CDR1 and CDR2 encoded by the germline V gene are SGHRS and YFSETQ. Unmatched junction bases come to 20, with V trimmed by 2 bases and J by 0 bases.